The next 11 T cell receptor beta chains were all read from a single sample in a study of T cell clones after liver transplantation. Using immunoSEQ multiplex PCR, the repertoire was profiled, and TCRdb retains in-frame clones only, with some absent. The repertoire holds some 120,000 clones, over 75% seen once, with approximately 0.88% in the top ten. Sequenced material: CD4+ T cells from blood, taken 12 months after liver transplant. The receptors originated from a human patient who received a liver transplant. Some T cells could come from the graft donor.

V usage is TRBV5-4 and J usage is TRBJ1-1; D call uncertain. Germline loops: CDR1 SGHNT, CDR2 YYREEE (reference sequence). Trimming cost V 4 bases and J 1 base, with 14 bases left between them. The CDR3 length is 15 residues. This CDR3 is CASSPARAGNTEAFF. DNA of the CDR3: TGTGCCAGCAGCCCTGCCCGGGCCGGGAACACTGAAGCTTTCTTT. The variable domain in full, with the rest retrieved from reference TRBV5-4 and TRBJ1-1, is ETGVTQSPTHLIKTRGQQVTLRCSSQSGHNTVSWYQQALGQGPQFIFQYYREEENGRGNFPPRFSGLQFPNYSSELNVNALELDDSALYLCASSPARAGNTEAFFGQGTRLTVV.

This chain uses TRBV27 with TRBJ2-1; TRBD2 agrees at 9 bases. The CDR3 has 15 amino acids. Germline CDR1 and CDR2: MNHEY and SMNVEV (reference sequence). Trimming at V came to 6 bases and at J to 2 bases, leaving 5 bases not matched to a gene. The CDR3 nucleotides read TGTGCCAGCAGGGTGGTAGCGGGGGCCTACAATGAGCAGTTCTTC. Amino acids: CASRVVAGAYNEQFF.

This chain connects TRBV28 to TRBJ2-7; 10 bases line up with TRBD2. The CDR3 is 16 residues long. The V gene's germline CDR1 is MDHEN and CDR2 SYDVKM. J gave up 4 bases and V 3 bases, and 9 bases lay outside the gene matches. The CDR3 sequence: CASSFEAGGGLYEQYF. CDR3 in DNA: TGTGCCAGCAGTTTCGAAGCGGGAGGGGGATTGTACGAGCAGTACTTC.

The DNA of the CDR3 is TGTGCCAGCACTCTTAGCGGAAATCGAGAAGCTTTCTTT. This translates into CASTLSGNREAFF. J is TRBJ1-1 and V is TRBV28; D is ambiguous. This CDR3 spans 13 amino acids. Trimming cost V 7 bases and J 8 bases, with 17 bases left between them. CDR1 is MDHEN, CDR2 SYDVKM, per germline.

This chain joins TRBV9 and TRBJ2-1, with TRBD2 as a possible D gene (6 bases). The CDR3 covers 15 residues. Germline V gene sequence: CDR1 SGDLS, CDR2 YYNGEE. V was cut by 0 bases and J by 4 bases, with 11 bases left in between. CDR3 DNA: TGTGCCAGCAGCGTAGTGTCCAGCGGGTACAATGAGCAGTTCTTC. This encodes CASSVVSSGYNEQFF.

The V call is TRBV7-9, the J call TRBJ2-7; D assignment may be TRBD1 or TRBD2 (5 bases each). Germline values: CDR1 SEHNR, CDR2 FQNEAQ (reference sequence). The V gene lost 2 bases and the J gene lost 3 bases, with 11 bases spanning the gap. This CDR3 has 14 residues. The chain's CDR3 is CASSLSRAGYEQYF. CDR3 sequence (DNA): TGTGCCAGCAGCTTAAGCAGGGCGGGCTACGAGCAGTACTTC. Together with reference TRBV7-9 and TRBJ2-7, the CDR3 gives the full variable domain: DTGVSQNPRHKITKRGQNVTFRCDPISEHNRLYWYRQTLGQGPEFLTYFQNEAQLEKSRLLSDRFSAERPKGSFSTLEIQRTEQGDSAMYLCASSLSRAGYEQYFGPGTRLTVT.

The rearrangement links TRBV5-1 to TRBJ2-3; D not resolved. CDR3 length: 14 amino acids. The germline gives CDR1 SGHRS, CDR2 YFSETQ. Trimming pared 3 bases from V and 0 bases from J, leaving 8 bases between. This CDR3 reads CASSSTASTDTQYF. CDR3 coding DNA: TGCGCCAGCAGCTCGACGGCTAGCACAGATACGCAGTATTTT.

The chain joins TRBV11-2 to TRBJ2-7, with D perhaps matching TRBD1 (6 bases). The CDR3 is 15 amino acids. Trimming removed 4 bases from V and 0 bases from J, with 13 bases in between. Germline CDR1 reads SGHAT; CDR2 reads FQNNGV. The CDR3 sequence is CASSSTGTSSYEQYF. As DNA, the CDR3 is TGTGCCAGCAGCTCCACCGGGACAAGCTCCTACGAGCAGTACTTC.

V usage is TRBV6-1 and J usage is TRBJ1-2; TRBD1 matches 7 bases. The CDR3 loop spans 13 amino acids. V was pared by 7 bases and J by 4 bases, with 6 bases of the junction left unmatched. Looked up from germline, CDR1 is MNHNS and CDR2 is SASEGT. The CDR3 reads CASIPGGGYGYTF. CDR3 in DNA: TGTGCCAGCATTCCAGGGGGAGGCTATGGCTACACCTTC.

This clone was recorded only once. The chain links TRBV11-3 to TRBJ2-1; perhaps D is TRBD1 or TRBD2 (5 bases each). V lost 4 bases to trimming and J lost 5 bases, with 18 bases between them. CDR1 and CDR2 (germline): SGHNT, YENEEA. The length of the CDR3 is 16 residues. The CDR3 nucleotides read TGTGCCAGCAGCTCATCCGCCGAGGGGATCGACAATGAGCAGTTCTTC. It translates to CASSSSAEGIDNEQFF.

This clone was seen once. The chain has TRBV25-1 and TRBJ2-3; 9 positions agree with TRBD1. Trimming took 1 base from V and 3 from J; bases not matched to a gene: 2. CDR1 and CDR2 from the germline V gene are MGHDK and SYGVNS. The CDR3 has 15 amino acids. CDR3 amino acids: CASSESGTGTDTQYF. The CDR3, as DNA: TGTGCCAGCAGTGAATCAGGGACAGGGACAGATACGCAGTATTTT.